This TCR beta chain emerged from a study of T-cell reconstitution after alpha-beta-depleted transplantation in children. Turning to this clonotype: The antigen is unknown.

Study-level findings and limits: There were some patients whose high TCRbeta diversity at day 60 came from surviving recipient T cells and thymic progenitors. Hyperexpanded clones declined; after one year, newly produced T cells mostly supplied diversity. It was reported that alpha-beta T cells came from several hundred expanded graft clones (about two months after transplant).

Unique molecular identifiers were incorporated into the prepared TCRbeta library. Via MiXCR, TCRdb re-called the PCR reads, giving one row per CDR3 protein. In the table there are hundreds of thousands of distinct CDR3 sequences, 10% to 15% of which are singletons. This receptor was identified in a girl aged 2 to 9 with congenital amegakaryocytic thrombocytopenia, due to receive a stem cell transplant. The sequenced sample was PBMCs, obtained before TCRalphabeta/CD19-depleted stem cell transplant.

The CDR3 loop is CAISDQGGTDTQYF. In nucleotides, the CDR3 is TGTGCCATCAGTGACCAGGGCGGAACAGATACGCAGTATTTT. This chain connects TRBV10-3 to TRBJ2-3; possibly TRBD1 for D (5 bases). CDR1 and CDR2 from the germline V gene are ENHRY and SYGVKD. V was pared by 3 bases and J by 3 bases, with 10 bases between. The CDR3 length is 14 residues.